This TCR beta chain emerged from a study of read filtering for tumor transcriptome and immune sequencing. On the study more broadly: Roughly 8 patients were R-ISS I, approximately 15 were R-ISS II, 6 or 7 were R-ISS III. After DNase treatment, RNA was made into whole-transcriptome libraries.

V shed 6 bases, J shed 6 bases, and the junction held 4 bases outside the gene matches. Germline CDR1 reads DFQATT; CDR2 reads SNEGSKA (reference sequence). CDR3 length equals 12 residues. The library was built from roughly 400 ng RNA with molecular barcoded adaptors for alpha/delta and beta/gamma chains. MiXCR, applied by TCRdb to the reads, yields one record per CDR3 protein. The sample comprises fewer than 100,000 distinct CDR3 sequences, about 12% of which are singletons, and 14% to 15% rests with the top ten. This clonotype was seen repeatedly, ten times or more. This chain joins TRBV20-1 and TRBJ2-1, with 8 bases lining up with TRBD2. What was sequenced was a population of CD138-negative cells sorted from bone marrow. The source of this sequence is a donor over 35 with multiple myeloma. CDR3 region: CSAPGGGNEQFF. In DNA form, the CDR3 reads TGCAGTGCCCCGGGGGGGGGCAATGAGCAGTTCTTC.